The subject of this entry is one TCR beta chain. What it binds is not known. One entry per CDR3 protein results from TCRdb running MiXCR on the reads. The table lists 300,000 to 400,000 distinct CDR3 sequences, just under 25% of them singletons. This sample was taken from a study of T cell repertoires in cytomegalovirus infection. Study-wide background: Public TCR beta signatures indicated both CMV infection and matching HLA type.

CDR3 length equals 14 residues. Germline V gives CDR1 MGHRA, CDR2 YSYEKL. The V gene lost 3 bases and the J gene lost 1 base, with 9 bases spanning the gap. This receptor was identified in a human donor in good health (CMV status not recorded). Some clones in this sample may be carry-over from other donors' samples. The specimen was cultured PBMCs, collected from culture after CMV antigen stimulation. The chain recombines TRBV4-1 with TRBJ1-1, with D uncertain. CDR3 nucleotide sequence: TGCGCCAGCAGCCAGGCGGTCACGAACACTGAAGCTTTCTTT. This gives the protein CASSQAVTNTEAFF.